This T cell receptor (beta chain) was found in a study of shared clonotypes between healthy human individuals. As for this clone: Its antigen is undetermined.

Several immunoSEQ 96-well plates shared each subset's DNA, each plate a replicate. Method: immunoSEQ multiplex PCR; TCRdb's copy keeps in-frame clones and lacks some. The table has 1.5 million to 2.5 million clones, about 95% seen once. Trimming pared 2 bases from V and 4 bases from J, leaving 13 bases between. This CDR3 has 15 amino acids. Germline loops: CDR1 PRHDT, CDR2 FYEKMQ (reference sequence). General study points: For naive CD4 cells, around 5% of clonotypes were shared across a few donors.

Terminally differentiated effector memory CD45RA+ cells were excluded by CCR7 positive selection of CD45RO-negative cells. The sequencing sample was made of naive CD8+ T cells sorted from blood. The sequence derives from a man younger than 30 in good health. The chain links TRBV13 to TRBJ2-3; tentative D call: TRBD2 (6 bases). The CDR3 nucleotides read TGTGCCAGCAGCTTAATTTCGGGAGAGGCAGATACGCAGTATTTT. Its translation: CASSLISGEADTQYF.